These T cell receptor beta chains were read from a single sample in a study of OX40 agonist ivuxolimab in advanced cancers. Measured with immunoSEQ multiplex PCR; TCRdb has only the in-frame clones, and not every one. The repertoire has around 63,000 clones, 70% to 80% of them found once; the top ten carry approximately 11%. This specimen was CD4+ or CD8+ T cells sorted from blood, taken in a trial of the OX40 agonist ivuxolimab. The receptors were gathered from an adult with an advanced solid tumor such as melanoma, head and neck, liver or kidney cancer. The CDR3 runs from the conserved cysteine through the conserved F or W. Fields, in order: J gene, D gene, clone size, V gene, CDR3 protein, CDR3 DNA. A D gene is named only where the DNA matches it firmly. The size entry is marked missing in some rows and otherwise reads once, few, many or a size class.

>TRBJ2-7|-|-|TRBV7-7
CASSSGAGYEQYF
TGTGCCAGCAGTTCCGGTGCGGGCTACGAGCAGTACTTC
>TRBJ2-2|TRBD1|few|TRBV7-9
CASTNRAPTGSGELFF
TGTGCCAGCACTAATAGAGCCCCGACAGGGTCCGGGGAGCTGTTTTTT
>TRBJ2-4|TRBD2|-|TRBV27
CASSAKLAGGHIQYF
TGTGCCAGCAGTGCCAAACTAGCGGGAGGGCACATTCAGTACTTC
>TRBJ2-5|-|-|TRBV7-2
CASAEERATETQYF
TGTGCCTCTGCCGAGGAGCGGGCCACAGAGACCCAGTACTTC
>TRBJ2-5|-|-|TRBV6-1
CASRERGRGETQYF
TGTGCCAGCAGGGAAAGGGGCAGGGGAGAGACCCAGTACTTC
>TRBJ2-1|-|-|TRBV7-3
CASSKNRVGGEQFF
TGTGCCAGCAGCAAGAACAGGGTGGGAGGGGAGCAGTTCTTC
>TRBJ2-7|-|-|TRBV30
CAWSEGGDSPYEQYF
TGTGCCTGGAGTGAGGGGGGGGACAGCCCCTACGAGCAGTACTTC
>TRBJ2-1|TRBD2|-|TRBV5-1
CASSLDPAGGSEQFF
TGCGCCAGCAGCTTGGACCCAGCGGGAGGATCTGAGCAGTTCTTC
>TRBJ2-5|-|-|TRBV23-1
CASSHRDSLSYQETQYF
TGCGCCAGCAGTCACCGGGACTCACTTTCGTACCAAGAGACCCAGTACTTC
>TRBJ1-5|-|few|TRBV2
CASSERGTQPQHF
TGTGCCAGCAGTGAACGGGGTACTCAGCCCCAGCATTTT
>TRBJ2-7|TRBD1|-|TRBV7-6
CASSVGQDYEQYF
TGTGCCAGCAGCGTAGGACAGGACTACGAGCAGTACTTC
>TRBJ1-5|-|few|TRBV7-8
CASSLAQQQPQHF
TGTGCCAGCAGCTTAGCGCAGCAACAGCCCCAGCATTTT
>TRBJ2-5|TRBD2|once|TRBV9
CASSGDYGGTSEETQYF
TGTGCCAGCAGCGGCGATTATGGAGGGACTAGCGAAGAGACCCAGTACTTC
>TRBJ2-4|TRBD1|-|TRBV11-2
CASSFPGQGRNIQYF
TGTGCCAGCAGCTTTCCGGGACAGGGCCGAAACATTCAGTACTTC
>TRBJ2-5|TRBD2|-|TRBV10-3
CAISESLAGSGETQYF
TGTGCCATCAGTGAGTCCCTAGCGGGTAGTGGTGAGACCCAGTACTTC
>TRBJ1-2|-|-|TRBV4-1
CASSQDLIRTDGYTF
TGCGCCAGCAGCCAAGACTTAATCAGGACAGACGGCTACACCTTC
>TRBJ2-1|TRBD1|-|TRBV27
CASRLGQVRTGSYNEQFF
TGTGCCAGCAGGCTGGGACAGGTGAGAACGGGATCCTACAATGAGCAGTTCTTC
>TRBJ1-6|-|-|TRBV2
CASTLKKNSPLHF
TGTGCCAGCACCTTGAAGAAAAATTCACCCCTCCACTTT
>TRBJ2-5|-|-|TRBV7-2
CASSLVIGAPQETQYF
TGTGCCAGCAGCTTAGTAATTGGAGCCCCCCAAGAGACCCAGTACTTC